This section outlines one T cell receptor (beta chain) sequence together with its context. Its antigen is still unknown. The cohort comprised 710 or so healthy bone marrow donors. At the time of sampling, all cohort members were nominally healthy, though unrecorded immune exposures were likely present. The donor tested CMV seronegative and was one of the 352 seronegative cohort members. Every donor gave a peripheral blood sample, and the peripheral blood mononuclear cells from that sample were used for TCR beta sequencing. The Qiagen DNeasy Blood Extraction Kit was used to extract genomic DNA from the blood cell samples. This sample was taken from a study of cytomegalovirus exposure and HLA in healthy donors (dated by TCRdb to the late 2010s). Broadly, across the study: An earlier analysis of about 530 of the donors reported approximately 300 Gb of sequence data and around 110 million unique TCR beta sequences obtained from about 170 million T cells. Approximately 300 gigabases of sequencing data and approximately 91 million unique TCR sequences made up an early release that covered 500 to 700 HLA-typed donors. The genetic ancestry cluster associated with self-reported Caucasian donors included about 84% of the 300 to 450 genotyped donors. The study aimed to test whether signatures of past pathogen exposure could be identified by cataloging public T cell receptors. The T cell repertoires of 666 subjects were profiled by immunosequencing and related to cytomegalovirus serostatus. A separate validation cohort of 90 to 150 different subjects was used in addition to the approximately 670-subject first cohort. To predict cytomegalovirus infection status, the study brought together high-throughput TCR immunosequencing, statistical association of individual TCRs with disease status, and machine learning. A later analysis re-examined previously published TCR beta repertoires from 600 to 700 donors and added high-resolution HLA genotyping to investigate patterns of TCR occurrence. In the later analysis, no new phenotypic data were used to find candidate immune exposures; instead, reliance was placed on TCR beta sequences and their occurrence across donors. In an earlier analysis of roughly 580 of the donors, high-throughput TCR beta sequencing was used to judge whether each TCR beta V gene segment behaved as functional or pseudogenic. Alongside the repertoire data, information on donor age, sex, ethnicity and CMV serostatus was compiled. A later genetic analysis took genome-wide SNP genotypes for about 55% of the 666 donors and used that subset as a discovery cohort. All discovery cohort repertoires had been generated on a single sequencing platform. HLA typing included class I and class II loci at four-digit resolution. The number of typed donors differed by locus: about 620-640 for A, B, C, DRB1 and DQB1; 522 for DQA1; over 600 for DPA1; and around 470 for DPB1. Several DR-DQ haplotypes were handled as single units for association and clustering because linkage in the cohort was strong. On average, roughly 240,000 unique TCR beta nucleotide sequences were sequenced per donor among some 420 genotyped donors of the cohort, with roughly 18% of those sequences being non-productive.

Study-level results and caveats: According to a later analysis, parvovirus B19, influenza, CMV and Epstein-Barr virus appeared linked to several top co-occurrence clusters. Because the 87-base-pair reads could not distinguish some IMGT-functional V segments, including TRBV6-2 and TRBV6-3, those segments were excluded. Sequencing depth was assumed to be roughly uniform across donors in the presence/absence analyses, though that assumption may not hold. An association between a missense DCLRE1C variant and V-gene and J-gene trimming of TCR beta chains was found in a later genetic analysis and replicated in an independent cohort. Because HLA typing was unavailable for some donors at each locus, only the typed subset was used in association tests. While some public TCRs were present in many individuals, most TCR sequences turned up only very rarely across donors. Linkage disequilibrium might explain the correlated functional status among segregating V segments, but an unknown experimental factor could not be excluded. Compared with equally common non-associated chains, HLA-associated TCR beta chains in a later analysis were more clonally expanded and had lower generation probabilities. The sequencing pipeline was judged likely to have produced a cluster of highly shared sequence variants as a technical artifact. The study listed 164 TCR beta chains as associated with cytomegalovirus. Because counts were too low, about 17 rarely observed V segments, including chromosome 9 orphons, were excluded from the earlier analysis of some 540 of the donors. In a later analysis, the rate of TCR association differed among HLA loci, with DRB1 alleles having the most associated TCRs and HLA-C alleles having the fewest. The classifier was reported to diagnose cytomegalovirus status with high specificity and sensitivity in both the original and validation cohorts. A few of the identified cytomegalovirus-associated TCR beta chains were confirmed in vitro to be specific for cytomegalovirus antigens. It was suggested by the authors that the approach could potentially be generalized to other disease states and immunological phenotypes. Specific HLA alleles were associated with more than 15,000 TCR beta sequences at a false discovery rate of 0.05 in a later analysis. Compared with the approximately 670-donor mean, donors in an Asian-associated ancestry cluster had fewer N-insertions in productive TCRs, according to a later genetic analysis. The only immune exposure information available for the cohort was CMV serostatus. According to a later analysis, most CMV-associated TCR beta chains appeared to be HLA-restricted, and the HLA associations seemed to be driven largely by CMV exposure. A further reported finding was that TCR beta sequences accurately predicted the HLA-A and HLA-B alleles for most subjects in the first cohort. In an earlier analysis of approximately 590 of the donors, most TCR beta V segments appeared in productive rearrangements about 90% or about 30% of the time, broadly matching IMGT annotations. Assigning TCR associations to individual alleles was difficult when HLA alleles, especially DR and DQ, strongly co-occurred. Only TCR beta chains were sequenced in this cohort, and the absence of alpha or paired-chain data limited detectable features.

Libraries came from the immunoSEQ multiplex PCR assay. A mixture of 60 forward primers for TCR Vbeta segments and 13 reverse primers for TCR Jbeta segments was used in the multiplex PCR. The CDR3 region of rearranged TCR beta genes was amplified from genomic DNA by a multiplex PCR assay. Amplified TCR beta libraries were sequenced as 87-base-pair reads on the Illumina HiSeq System. On the study's bioinformatics: A later analysis counted tens of millions of unique TCR beta chains across the 640 or so repertoires, and some 12 million of these chains were shared by at least two donors. To remove PCR and sequencing errors, raw reads were error-corrected and collapsed into unique sequences using a nearest-neighbor algorithm that merged closely related sequences. V, D and J gene segments were assigned by aligning CDR3 sequences to IMGT reference sequences. For a sequence to be retained, a match of at least six nucleotides was required to both a V gene segment and a J gene segment. A rearrangement counted as productive if the CDR3 had no stop codons and remained in frame with V and J, and every other rearrangement counted as non-productive. CDR3 was defined by IMGT convention, running from the second conserved V-encoded cysteine to the conserved J-encoded phenylalanine. In an earlier analysis of 500 to 650 of the donors, sequences lacking an unambiguous match to a single V gene segment were excluded. An earlier analysis of a few hundred of the donors classified V segments as functional when productive rearrangements were above 56.7% and as segregating when the standard deviation between donors was above 5%. A statistical classification framework was built to diagnose cytomegalovirus status from the catalog of TCR beta chain sequences. A later analysis assigned V and J genes by comparing TCR nucleotide sequences with IMGT/GENE-DB human TR gene sequences. Using the TCRdist pipeline, a later analysis assigned CDR3 sequences along with most-parsimonious VDJ recombination scenarios. In a later analysis, every TCR beta chain was defined by the combination of its CDR3 amino acid sequence and its V-gene family, and reads without a unique V-gene family were dropped. As a way to deal with suspected cross-contamination and a sequencing artifact, a later analysis dropped over 550 nucleotide sequences that were highly shared and had low generation probability. In a later analysis, a clonal expansion index for each public chain was calculated from normalized within-repertoire ranks of inferred template counts. In a later analysis, generation probabilities were computed using a VDJ recombination model fitted to out-of-frame rearrangements, and the results were checked against IGoR. In a later analysis, TCR-TCR, TCR-HLA and TCR-CMV co-occurrence was scored with hypergeometric tests, and a repertoire-size bias correction was applied to TCR pairs. A later analysis estimated false discovery rates by permuting HLA or CMV assignments 20 times. In a later analysis, co-occurring TCRs were grouped with DBSCAN, and TCRdist sequence similarity was added when clustering was performed within HLA-allele-positive subsets. For co-occurrence clustering, repertoires with fewer than 30,000 or more than 120,000 public chains were excluded, along with about five repertoires with anomalous nucleotide sharing. This is the immuneACCESS table as TCRdb keeps it, with only in-frame sequences that have V and J called. A part of the clones is gone; compared with another copy, unresolved V genes explain less than half, and the rest is unexplained. V and J calls and clone size follow that table, whereas D and trimming were derived from the DNA. This sample's records show under 150,000 clones. The ten largest account for approximately 1.5% of the sample.

From the cysteine through the phenylalanine, the CDR3 covers 16 amino acids. Only the CDR3 region is kept as DNA, spanning 48 bases read in frame from base 1. Clipping removes 6 bases from V and 1 base from J, with 7 as the unmatched junction base count. In the germline V gene (reference sequence), CDR1 corresponds to MNHNY and CDR2 to SVGAGI. The TCR sequence derives from a woman aged 40 to 50 in good health and CMV-seronegative. The V and J segments used are TRBV6-6 and TRBJ2-2; TRBD1 fits 8 bases in the junction. The material sequenced was PBMCs. The nucleotides are TGTGCCAGCAGAGTGGACAGGGTGGGGAACACCGGGGAGCTGTTTTTT. It translates to CASRVDRVGNTGELFF.